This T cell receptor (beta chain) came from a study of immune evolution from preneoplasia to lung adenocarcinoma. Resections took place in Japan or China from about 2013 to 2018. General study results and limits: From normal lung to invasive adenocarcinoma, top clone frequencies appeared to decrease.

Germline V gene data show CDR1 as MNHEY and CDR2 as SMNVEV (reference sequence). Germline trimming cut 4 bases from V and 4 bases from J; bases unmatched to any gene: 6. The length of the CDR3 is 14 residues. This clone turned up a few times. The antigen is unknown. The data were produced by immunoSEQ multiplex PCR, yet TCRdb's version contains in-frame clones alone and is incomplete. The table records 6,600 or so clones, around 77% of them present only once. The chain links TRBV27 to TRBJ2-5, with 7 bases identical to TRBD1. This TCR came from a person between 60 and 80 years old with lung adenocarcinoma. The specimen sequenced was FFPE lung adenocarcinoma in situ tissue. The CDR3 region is CASSSGTEAETQYF. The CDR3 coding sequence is TGTGCCAGCAGTTCTGGGACAGAGGCAGAGACCCAGTACTTC.